Below, 8 T cell receptor beta chains from the same sample are listed, as sequenced in a study of T cell repertoires in cytomegalovirus infection (dated by TCRdb to about 2019). Sequencing was carried out with an Illumina HiSeq 1500. TCRdb reworked the public reads: Q25 trimming with fastp, MiXCR clone assembly, productive beta chains retained. Identical CDR3 proteins give one entry, which carries the most common genes and DNA. The sample records fewer than 700,000 distinct CDR3 sequences, 20% to 25% of which are singletons. Jointly, the top ten make up roughly 8% of the sample. The source material was CD8+ T cells from PBMCs. All receptors come from a human donor in good health (CMV status not recorded). Some clones in this sample may be carry-over from other donors' samples.

The rearrangement joins TRBV4-1 to TRBJ1-5, with D perhaps matching TRBD1 (5 bases). The CDR3 runs 15 residues. Germline lookup yields CDR1 MGHRA and CDR2 YSYEKL. The V and J ends lost 0 bases and 7 bases respectively, with 13 bases between them. CDR3 region: CASSQDLTARQPQHF. The CDR3 bases are TGCGCCAGCAGCCAAGATCTGACAGCACGACAGCCCCAGCATTTT.

As for this clonotype: A read error is possible here, since a much larger clone lies one base away. The rearrangement links TRBV29-1 to TRBJ1-2; maybe TRBD1 (5 bases). There are 12 residues in the CDR3. V was trimmed by 8 bases and J by 8 bases, leaving 18 bases between them. Germline assignment: CDR1 SQVTM and CDR2 ANQGSEA. In nucleotides, the CDR3 is TGCAGCTCTTGGGCAGGGAGGAAAGGCTACACCTTC. Translation: CSSWAGRKGYTF.

This clonotype was seen repeatedly, ten times or more. V gene TRBV7-8 combines with J gene TRBJ2-1; 7 bases map to TRBD1. The CDR3 contains 17 residues. Germline values: CDR1 SGHVS, CDR2 FQNEAQ. J was trimmed by 1 base and V by 1 base; bases with no gene match: 7. Here the CDR3 reads CASSLDSSGQSYNEQFF. CDR3 DNA: TGTGCCAGCAGCTTAGACTCCTCGGGACAGTCCTACAATGAGCAGTTCTTC.

V gene TRBV29-1 combines with J gene TRBJ2-7; tentatively, D is TRBD1 (5 bases). V lost 5 bases and J 3 bases, leaving 11 bases between the germline ends. Germline values: CDR1 SQVTM, CDR2 ANQGSEA. The CDR3 extends over 12 amino acids. DNA for the CDR3: TGCAGCGTTAGGGGCGGCAGCTACGAGCAGTACTTC. Protein sequence: CSVRGGSYEQYF.

In its sample, this clonotype was seen many times. This sequence joins TRBV14 and TRBJ2-1; 11 nucleotides match TRBD2. This CDR3 comprises 18 residues. Germline lookup yields CDR1 SGHDN and CDR2 FVKESK. V shed 0 bases and J 2 bases; nucleotides not matched to a gene: 6. CDR3 amino acids: CASSQDGASGGPYNEQFF. CDR3 sequence (DNA): TGTGCCAGCAGCCAAGATGGGGCTAGCGGGGGGCCCTACAATGAGCAGTTCTTC.

The sample holds many counts of this clonotype. The chain has TRBV6-2 or TRBV6-3 and TRBJ2-2, with D perhaps matching TRBD1 (5 bases). Per germline, CDR1 MNHEY and CDR2 SVGEGT. The CDR3 runs 14 residues. The V gene lost 6 bases and the J gene lost 4 bases, with 12 bases spanning the gap. CDR3 sequence reads: CASSYQGGTGELFF. In nucleotides, the CDR3 is TGTGCCAGCAGCTATCAGGGCGGCACCGGGGAGCTGTTTTTT.

The rearrangement links TRBV20-1 to TRBJ1-1; D unresolved. From germline, CDR1 is DFQATT and CDR2 SNEGSKA (reference sequence). Trimming removed 1 base from V and 7 bases from J, with 7 bases in between. The CDR3 sequence is 11 residues long. This CDR3 reads CSARGYGEAFF. The CDR3 bases are TGCAGTGCTAGAGGCTACGGTGAAGCTTTCTTT.

This clonotype came up a few times. The J gene is TRBJ2-1, the V gene TRBV6-1; D unresolved. V lost 2 bases and J 3 bases, leaving 8 bases between the germline ends. CDR3 length equals 14 residues. Germline V CDR1 and CDR2: MNHNS, SASEGT. Written as DNA, the CDR3 is TGTGCCAGCAGTGAATTAAGCAACTACAATGAGCAGTTCTTC. Translation: CASSELSNYNEQFF.